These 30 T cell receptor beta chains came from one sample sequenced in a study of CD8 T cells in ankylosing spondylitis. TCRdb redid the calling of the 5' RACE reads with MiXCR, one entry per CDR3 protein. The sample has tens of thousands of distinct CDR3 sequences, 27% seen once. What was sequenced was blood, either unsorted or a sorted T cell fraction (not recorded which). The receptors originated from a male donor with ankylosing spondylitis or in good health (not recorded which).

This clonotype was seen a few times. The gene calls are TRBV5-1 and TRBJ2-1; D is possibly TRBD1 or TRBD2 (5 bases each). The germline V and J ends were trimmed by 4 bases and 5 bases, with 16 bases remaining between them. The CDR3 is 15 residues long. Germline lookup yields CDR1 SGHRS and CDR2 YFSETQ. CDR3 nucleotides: TGCGCCAGCAGCCCTTCGGGGCTAGCTAACAATGAGCAGTTCTTC. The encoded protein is CASSPSGLANNEQFF.

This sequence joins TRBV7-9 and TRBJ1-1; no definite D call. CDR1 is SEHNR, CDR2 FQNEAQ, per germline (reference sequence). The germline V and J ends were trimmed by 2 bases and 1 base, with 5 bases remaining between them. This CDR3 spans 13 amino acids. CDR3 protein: CASSLSQNTEAFF. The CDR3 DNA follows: TGTGCCAGCAGCTTAAGTCAGAACACTGAAGCTTTCTTT.

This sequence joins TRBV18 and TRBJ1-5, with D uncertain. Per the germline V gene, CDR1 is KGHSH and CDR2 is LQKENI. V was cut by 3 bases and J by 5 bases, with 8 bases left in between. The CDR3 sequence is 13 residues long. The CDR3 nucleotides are TGTGCCAGCTCACCCTTAAAAGATCAGCCCCAGCATTTT. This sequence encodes CASSPLKDQPQHF.

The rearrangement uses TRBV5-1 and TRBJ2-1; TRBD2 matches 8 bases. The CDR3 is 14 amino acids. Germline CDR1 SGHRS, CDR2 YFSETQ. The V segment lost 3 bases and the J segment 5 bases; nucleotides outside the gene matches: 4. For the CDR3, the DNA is TGCGCCAGCAGCTCGGCGGGAGGACACAATGAGCAGTTCTTC. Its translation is CASSSAGGHNEQFF.

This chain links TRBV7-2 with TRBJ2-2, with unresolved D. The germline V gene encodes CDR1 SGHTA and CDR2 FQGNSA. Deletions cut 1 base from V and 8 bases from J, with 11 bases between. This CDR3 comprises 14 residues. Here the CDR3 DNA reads TGTGCCAGCAGCTTAGAGGGTGGACCGGGGGAGCTGTTTTTT. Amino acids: CASSLEGGPGELFF.

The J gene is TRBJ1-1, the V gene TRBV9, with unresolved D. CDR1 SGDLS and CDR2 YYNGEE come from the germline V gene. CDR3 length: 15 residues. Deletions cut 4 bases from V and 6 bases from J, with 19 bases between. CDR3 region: CASSSEDPKAAEAFF. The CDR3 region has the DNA TGTGCCAGCAGCTCCGAGGACCCGAAGGCGGCTGAAGCTTTCTTT.

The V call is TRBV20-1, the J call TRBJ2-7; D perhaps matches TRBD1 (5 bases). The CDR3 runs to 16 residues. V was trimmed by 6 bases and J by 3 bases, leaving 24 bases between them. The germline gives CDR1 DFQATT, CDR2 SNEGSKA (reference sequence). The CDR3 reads CSASFGPLGLGYEQYF. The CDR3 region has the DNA TGCAGTGCATCATTCGGACCGTTGGGGCTGGGCTACGAGCAGTACTTC.

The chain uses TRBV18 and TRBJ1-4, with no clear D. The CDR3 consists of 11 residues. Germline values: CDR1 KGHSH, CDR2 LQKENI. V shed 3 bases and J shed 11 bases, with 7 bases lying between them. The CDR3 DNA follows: TGTGCCAGCTCACCTCTGGGGAAACTGTTTTTT. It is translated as CASSPLGKLFF.

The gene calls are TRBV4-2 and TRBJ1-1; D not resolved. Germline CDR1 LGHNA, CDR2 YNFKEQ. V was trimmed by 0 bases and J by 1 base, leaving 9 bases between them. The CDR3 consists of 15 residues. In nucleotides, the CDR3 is TGTGCCAGCAGCCAAGACGGCACTCCGAACACTGAAGCTTTCTTT. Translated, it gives CASSQDGTPNTEAFF.

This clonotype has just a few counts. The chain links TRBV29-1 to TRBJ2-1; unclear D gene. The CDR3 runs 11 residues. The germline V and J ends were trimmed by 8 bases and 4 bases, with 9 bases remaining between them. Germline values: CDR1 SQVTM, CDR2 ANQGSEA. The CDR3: CSSGRYNEQFF. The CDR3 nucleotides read TGCAGCAGTGGCAGGTACAATGAGCAGTTCTTC.

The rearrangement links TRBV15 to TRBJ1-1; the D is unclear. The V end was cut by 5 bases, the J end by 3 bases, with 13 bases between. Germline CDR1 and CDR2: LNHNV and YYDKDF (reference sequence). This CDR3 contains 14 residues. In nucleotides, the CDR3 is TGTGCCACCAGCGGTTTACGACGGGACACTGAAGCTTTCTTT. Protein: CATSGLRRDTEAFF. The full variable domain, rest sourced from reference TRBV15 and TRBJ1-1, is DAMVIQNPRYQVTQFGKPVTLSCSQTLNHNVMYWYQQKSSQAPKLLFHYYDKDFNNEADTPDNFQSRRPNTSFCFLDIRSPGLGDTAMYLCATSGLRRDTEAFFGQGTRLTVV.

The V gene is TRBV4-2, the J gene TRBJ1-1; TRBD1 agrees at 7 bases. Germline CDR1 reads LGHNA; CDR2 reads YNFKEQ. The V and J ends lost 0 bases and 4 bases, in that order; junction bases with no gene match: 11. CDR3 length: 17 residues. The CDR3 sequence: CASSQDTGPGGSTEAFF. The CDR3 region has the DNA TGTGCCAGCAGCCAAGATACTGGCCCAGGGGGGAGCACTGAAGCTTTCTTT.

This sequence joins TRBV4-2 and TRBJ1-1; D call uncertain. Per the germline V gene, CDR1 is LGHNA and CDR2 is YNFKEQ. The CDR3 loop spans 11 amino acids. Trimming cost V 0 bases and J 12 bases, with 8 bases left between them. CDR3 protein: CASSQDRITFF. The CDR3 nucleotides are TGTGCCAGCAGCCAAGATCGTATAACTTTCTTT.

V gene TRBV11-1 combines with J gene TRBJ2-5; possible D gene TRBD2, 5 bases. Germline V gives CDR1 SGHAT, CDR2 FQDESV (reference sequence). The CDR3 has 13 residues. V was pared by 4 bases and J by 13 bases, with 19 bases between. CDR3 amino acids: CASSSGYQEGRYF. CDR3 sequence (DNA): TGTGCCAGCAGCTCGGGGTACCAAGAGGGCCGGTACTTC.

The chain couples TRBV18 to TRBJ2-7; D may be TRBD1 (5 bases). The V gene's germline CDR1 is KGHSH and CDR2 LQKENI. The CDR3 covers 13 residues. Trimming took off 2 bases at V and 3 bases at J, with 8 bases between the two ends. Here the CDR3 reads CASSPGHFYEQYF. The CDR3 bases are TGTGCCAGCTCACCAGGACACTTCTACGAGCAGTACTTC.

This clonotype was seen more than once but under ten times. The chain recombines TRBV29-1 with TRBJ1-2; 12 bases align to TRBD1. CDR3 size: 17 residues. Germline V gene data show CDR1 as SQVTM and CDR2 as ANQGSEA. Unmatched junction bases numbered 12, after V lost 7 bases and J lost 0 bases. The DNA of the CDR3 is TGCAGCGCTATCATTCCGGGACAGGGGGCAGCTAACTATGGCTACACCTTC. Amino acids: CSAIIPGQGAANYGYTF. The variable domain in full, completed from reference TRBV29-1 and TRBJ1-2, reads SAVISQKPSRDICQRGTSLTIQCQVDSQVTMMFWYRQQPGQSLTLIATANQGSEATYESGFVIDKFPISRPNLTFSTLTVSNMSPEDSSIYLCSAIIPGQGAANYGYTFGSGTRLTVV.

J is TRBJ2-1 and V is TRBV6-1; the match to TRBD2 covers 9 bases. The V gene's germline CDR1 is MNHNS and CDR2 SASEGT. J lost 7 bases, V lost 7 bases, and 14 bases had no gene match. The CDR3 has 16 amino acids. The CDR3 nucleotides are TGTGCCAGCACCTCTTCTCTGGGCGGGGGGGCGAATGAGCAGTTCTTC. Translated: CASTSSLGGGANEQFF.

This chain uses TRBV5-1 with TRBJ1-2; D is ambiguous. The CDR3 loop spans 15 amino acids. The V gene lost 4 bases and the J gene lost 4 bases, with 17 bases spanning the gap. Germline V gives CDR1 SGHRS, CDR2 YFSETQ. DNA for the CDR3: TGCGCCAGCAGCCCAGACCGCCAACTTACCTATGGCTACACCTTC. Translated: CASSPDRQLTYGYTF. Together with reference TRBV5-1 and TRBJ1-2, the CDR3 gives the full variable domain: KAGVTQTPRYLIKTRGQQVTLSCSPISGHRSVSWYQQTPGQGLQFLFEYFSETQRNKGNFPGRFSGRQFSNSRSEMNVSTLELGDSALYLCASSPDRQLTYGYTFGSGTRLTVV.

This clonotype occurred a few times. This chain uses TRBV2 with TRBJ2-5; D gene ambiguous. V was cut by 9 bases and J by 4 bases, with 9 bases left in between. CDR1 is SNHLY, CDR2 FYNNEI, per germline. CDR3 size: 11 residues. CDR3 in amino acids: CASKGGETQYF. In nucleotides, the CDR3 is TGTGCCAGTAAGGGCGGAGAGACCCAGTACTTC.

CDR3 loop: CASRKGTVNTEAFF. The CDR3 region has the DNA TGTGCCAGCAGGAAAGGGACAGTGAACACTGAAGCTTTCTTT. The V call is TRBV14, the J call TRBJ1-1; 7 bases fit TRBD1. With V trimmed by 6 bases and J by 0 bases, 4 bases remained unmatched. The CDR3 contains 14 residues. Germline loops: CDR1 SGHDN, CDR2 FVKESK.

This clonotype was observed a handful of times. In nucleotides, the CDR3 is TGTGCCAGCAGCATCGGGCGGTCCAAAAACATTCAGTACTTC. As protein: CASSIGRSKNIQYF. This chain connects TRBV21-1 to TRBJ2-4; the listed D gene, TRBD1, was not tested against the DNA. TRBV21-1 corresponds to a pseudogene. The CDR3 contains 14 residues.

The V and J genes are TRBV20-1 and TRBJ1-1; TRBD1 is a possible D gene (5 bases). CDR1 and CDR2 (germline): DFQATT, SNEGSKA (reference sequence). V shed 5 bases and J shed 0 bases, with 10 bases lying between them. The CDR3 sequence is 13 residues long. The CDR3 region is CSAGTTMNTEAFF. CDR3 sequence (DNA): TGCAGTGCTGGGACGACCATGAACACTGAAGCTTTCTTT.

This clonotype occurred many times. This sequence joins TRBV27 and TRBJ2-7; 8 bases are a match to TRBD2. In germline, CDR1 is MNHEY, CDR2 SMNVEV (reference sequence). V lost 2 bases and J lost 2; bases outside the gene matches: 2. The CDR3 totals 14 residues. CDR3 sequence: CASSLSSGTYEQYF. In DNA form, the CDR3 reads TGTGCCAGCAGTTTAAGTAGCGGGACCTACGAGCAGTACTTC.

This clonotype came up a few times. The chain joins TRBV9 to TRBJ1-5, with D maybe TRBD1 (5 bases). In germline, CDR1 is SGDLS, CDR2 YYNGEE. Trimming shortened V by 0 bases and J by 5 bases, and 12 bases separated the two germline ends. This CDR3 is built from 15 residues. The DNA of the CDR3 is TGTGCCAGCAGCGTAGACGGGGGGTGGGATCAGCCCCAGCATTTT. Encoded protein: CASSVDGGWDQPQHF.

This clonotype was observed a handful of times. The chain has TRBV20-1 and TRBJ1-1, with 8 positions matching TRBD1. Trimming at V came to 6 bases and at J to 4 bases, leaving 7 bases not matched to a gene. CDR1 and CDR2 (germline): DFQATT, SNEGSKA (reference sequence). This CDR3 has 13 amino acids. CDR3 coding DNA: TGCAGTGCCTCGCAGGGGGCGGGCACTGAAGCTTTCTTT. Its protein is CSASQGAGTEAFF.

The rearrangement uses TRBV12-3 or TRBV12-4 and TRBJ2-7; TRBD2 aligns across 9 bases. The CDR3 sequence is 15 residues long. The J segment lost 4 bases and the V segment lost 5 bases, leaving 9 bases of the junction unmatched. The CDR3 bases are TGTGCCAGCAGTCAAACCGGGACTAGCAGTTACGAGCAGTACTTC. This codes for CASSQTGTSSYEQYF.

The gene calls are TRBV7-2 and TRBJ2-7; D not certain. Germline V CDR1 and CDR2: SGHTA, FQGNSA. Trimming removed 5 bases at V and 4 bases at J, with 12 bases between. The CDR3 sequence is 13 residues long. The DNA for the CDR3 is TGTGCCAGCAGCCAACAGCACCTTTACGAGCAGTACTTC. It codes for CASSQQHLYEQYF.

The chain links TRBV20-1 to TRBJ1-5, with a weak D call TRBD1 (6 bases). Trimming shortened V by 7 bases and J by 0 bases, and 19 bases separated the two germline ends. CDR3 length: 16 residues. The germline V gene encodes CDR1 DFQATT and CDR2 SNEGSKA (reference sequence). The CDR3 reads CSVDATGTNSNQPQHF. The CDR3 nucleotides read TGCAGTGTAGATGCTACTGGGACAAATAGCAATCAGCCCCAGCATTTT.

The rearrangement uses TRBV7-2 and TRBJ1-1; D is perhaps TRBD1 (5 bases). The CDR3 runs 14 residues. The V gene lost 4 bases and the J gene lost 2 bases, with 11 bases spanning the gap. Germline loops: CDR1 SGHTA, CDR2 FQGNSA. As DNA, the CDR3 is TGTGCCAGCAGCTCGGTAGGGGAAAACACTGAAGCTTTCTTT. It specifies CASSSVGENTEAFF.

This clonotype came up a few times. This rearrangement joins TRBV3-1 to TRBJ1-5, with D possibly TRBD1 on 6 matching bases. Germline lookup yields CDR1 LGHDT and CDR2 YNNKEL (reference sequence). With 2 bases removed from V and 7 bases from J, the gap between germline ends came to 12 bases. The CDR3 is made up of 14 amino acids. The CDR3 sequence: CASSQWTAGQPQHF. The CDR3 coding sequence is TGTGCCAGCAGCCAATGGACAGCTGGGCAGCCCCAGCATTTT.